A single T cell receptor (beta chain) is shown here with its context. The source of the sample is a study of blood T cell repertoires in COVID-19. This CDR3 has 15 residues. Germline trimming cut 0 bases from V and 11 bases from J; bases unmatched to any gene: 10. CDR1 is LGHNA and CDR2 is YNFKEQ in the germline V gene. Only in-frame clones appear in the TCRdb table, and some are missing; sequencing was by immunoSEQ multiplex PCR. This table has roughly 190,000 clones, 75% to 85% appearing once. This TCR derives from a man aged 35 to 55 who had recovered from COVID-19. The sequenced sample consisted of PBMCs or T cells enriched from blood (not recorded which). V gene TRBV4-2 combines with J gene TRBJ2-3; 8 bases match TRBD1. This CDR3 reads CASSQDWQGAYKQYF. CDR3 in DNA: TGTGCCAGCAGCCAAGATTGGCAGGGGGCGTATAAGCAGTATTTT.